This T cell receptor beta chain was recorded in a study of cytomegalovirus exposure and HLA in healthy donors (dated by TCRdb to the late 2010s). Regarding the study in general: An earlier analysis of several hundred of the donors reported about 260 Gb of sequence data and 100 million to 120 million unique TCR beta sequences obtained from approximately 180 million T cells. An early release that covered some 630 HLA-typed donors contained around 330 gigabases of sequencing data and 75 million to 100 million unique TCR sequences. The genetic ancestry cluster associated with self-reported Caucasian donors included about 84% of the 398 genotyped donors. The study aimed to test whether signatures of past pathogen exposure could be identified by cataloging public T cell receptors. Using immunosequencing, the study profiled T cell repertoires from around 680 subjects and related those repertoires to cytomegalovirus serostatus. A separate validation cohort of over 95 different subjects was used in addition to the roughly 640-subject first cohort. To predict cytomegalovirus infection status, the study combined high-throughput TCR immunosequencing, statistical association of individual TCRs with disease status, and machine learning. To study patterns of TCR occurrence, a later analysis re-analyzed previously published TCR beta repertoires from 650 to 750 donors and added high-resolution HLA genotyping. The later analysis used no new phenotypic data to find candidate immune exposures, relying instead on TCR beta sequences and their occurrence across donors. An earlier analysis of about 620 of the donors applied high-throughput TCR beta sequencing to assess whether each TCR beta V gene segment acted as functional or pseudogenic. Donor age, sex, ethnicity and CMV serostatus were collected together with the repertoire data. A later genetic analysis took genome-wide SNP genotypes for about 55% of the roughly 670 donors and used that subset as a discovery cohort. All discovery cohort repertoires had been generated using a single sequencing platform. Class I and class II HLA loci were covered by the typing at four-digit resolution. Typing coverage varied by locus: roughly 629-640 donors for A, B, C, DRB1 and DQB1; roughly 500 for DQA1; more than 600 for DPA1; around 450 for DPB1. Five DR-DQ haplotypes were handled as single units for association and clustering, since linkage in the cohort was strong. Among 350 to 400 genotyped donors of the cohort, an average of approximately 230,000 unique TCR beta nucleotide sequences were sequenced per donor, roughly a sixth of them non-productive.

Note on this clone: What antigen it recognizes has not been identified. Per-base quality was not reported, and no clone a single base away is much larger than it.

The CDR3 goes from the cysteine to the phenylalanine over 15 residues. Only CDR3 DNA remains: 45 bases, in frame from the first base. Based on the germline V gene (reference sequence), the CDR1 and CDR2 sequences are MNHEY and SMNVEV. General findings and caveats noted by the study authors: Most TCR sequences were seen in very few donors, while some public TCRs were found in many individuals. In a later genetic analysis, fewer N-insertions in productive TCRs were reported among donors in an Asian-associated ancestry cluster than the roughly 700-donor mean. A later genetic analysis associated a missense DCLRE1C variant with V-gene and J-gene trimming of TCR beta chains, and an independent cohort replicated the association. Compared with equally common non-associated chains, HLA-associated TCR beta chains in a later analysis were more clonally expanded and had lower generation probabilities. Sequencing depth was assumed to be roughly uniform across donors in the presence/absence analyses, though that assumption may not hold. Several of the top co-occurrence clusters appeared to be linked to parvovirus B19, influenza, CMV and Epstein-Barr virus, according to a later analysis. A group of highly shared sequence variants was considered likely to be a technical artifact of the sequencing pipeline. The only immune exposure information available for the cohort was CMV serostatus. In both the original and validation cohorts, the classifier was reported to diagnose cytomegalovirus status with high specificity and sensitivity. Most CMV-associated TCR beta chains appeared to be HLA-restricted in a later analysis, and the HLA associations seemed to be driven largely by CMV exposure. In vitro tests confirmed that a few of the cytomegalovirus-associated TCR beta chains recognize cytomegalovirus antigens. A further reported finding was that TCR beta sequences accurately predicted the HLA-A and HLA-B alleles for most subjects in the first cohort. Some IMGT-functional V segments, including TRBV6-2 and TRBV6-3, could not be told apart with the 87-base-pair reads, so those segments were excluded. Because HLA typing was missing for some donors at each locus, association tests included only the typed subset. The authors suggested that the approach could potentially be extended to other disease states and immunological phenotypes. The cohort was sequenced for TCR beta chains only, and without alpha or paired-chain data the features that could be detected were limited. In an earlier analysis of 587 of the donors, most TCR beta V segments appeared in productive rearrangements about 90% or about 30% of the time, broadly matching IMGT annotations. In a later analysis, the rate of TCR association differed among HLA loci, with DRB1 alleles having the most associated TCRs and HLA-C alleles having the fewest. Strong co-occurrence of HLA alleles, especially DR and DQ, made assigning TCR associations to individual alleles difficult. The earlier analysis of some 560 of the donors excluded 15 to 20 rarely observed V segments, including chromosome 9 orphons, because counts were too low. In the study, approximately 160 TCR beta chains were listed as associated with cytomegalovirus. Linkage disequilibrium might explain the correlated functional status among segregating V segments, but an unknown experimental factor could not be ruled out. A later analysis associated about 16,000 TCR beta sequences with specific HLA alleles at a false discovery rate of 0.05.

Library creation used the immunoSEQ multiplex PCR assay. For the multiplex PCR, a mixture combining 60 forward primers for TCR Vbeta segments and 13 reverse primers for TCR Jbeta segments was used. The CDR3 region of rearranged TCR beta genes was amplified from genomic DNA by a multiplex PCR assay. The Illumina HiSeq System was used to sequence the amplified TCR beta libraries as 87-base-pair reads. For the original study's pipeline: Across the 670 or so repertoires, a later analysis counted tens of millions of unique TCR beta chains, 9.5 million to 12 million of which were shared by at least two donors. Raw reads were error-corrected and collapsed into unique sequences with a nearest-neighbor algorithm that merged closely related sequences to remove PCR and sequencing errors. CDR3 sequences were aligned to IMGT reference sequences to assign V, D and J gene segments. Each retained sequence needed at least a six-nucleotide match to both a V gene segment and a J gene segment. Rearrangements were classified as productive when the CDR3 lacked stop codons and remained in frame with V and J, and all other rearrangements were classified as non-productive. Following IMGT convention, CDR3 was defined as the stretch from the second conserved V-encoded cysteine up to the conserved J-encoded phenylalanine. The earlier analysis of a few hundred of the donors excluded any sequence lacking an unambiguous match to a single V gene segment. An earlier analysis of several hundred of the donors called V segments functional above 56.7% productive rearrangements and segregating when the between-donor standard deviation exceeded 5%. To diagnose cytomegalovirus status from the catalog of TCR beta chain sequences, a statistical classification framework was built. In a later analysis, V and J genes were assigned by comparing TCR nucleotide sequences against IMGT/GENE-DB human TR gene sequences. The TCRdist pipeline was used in a later analysis to assign CDR3 sequences and most-parsimonious VDJ recombination scenarios. In a later analysis, each TCR beta chain was defined by its CDR3 amino acid sequence together with its V-gene family, and reads lacking a unique V-gene family were excluded. A later analysis removed roughly 590 highly shared, low-generation-probability nucleotide sequences to deal with suspected cross-contamination and a sequencing artifact. For each public chain, a later analysis derived a clonal expansion index from normalized ranks of inferred template counts within each repertoire. In a later analysis, generation probabilities were computed with a VDJ recombination model fitted to out-of-frame rearrangements, and the resulting probabilities were checked against IGoR. A later analysis scored TCR-TCR, TCR-HLA and TCR-CMV co-occurrence with hypergeometric tests, applying a repertoire-size bias correction to TCR pairs. To estimate false discovery rates, a later analysis permuted the HLA or CMV assignments 20 times. A later analysis grouped co-occurring TCRs with DBSCAN, adding TCRdist sequence similarity when clustering within HLA-allele-positive subsets. Repertoires with fewer than 30,000 or more than 120,000 public chains, plus five repertoires with anomalous nucleotide sharing, were excluded from co-occurrence clustering. The immuneACCESS repertoire file appears here via TCRdb, limited to in-frame rearrangements. These files lack a portion of the clones; in checked studies, under half of the deficit traces to unresolved V genes, and the cause of the others is not known. Clone size and the V and J calls come from that table; the DNA yielded D and trimming. The sample includes some 150,000 clones, with around three quarters observed a single time. The ten top clones hold roughly 6.3% of the sample.

The cohort consisted of 600 or so healthy bone marrow donors. At the time of sampling, every cohort member was nominally healthy, though immune exposures that went unrecorded were likely present. The donor was CMV seropositive and belonged to the group of more than 250 seropositive cohort members. A peripheral blood sample was provided by each donor, and peripheral blood mononuclear cells were used for TCR beta sequencing. Genomic DNA extraction from the blood cell samples was performed with the Qiagen DNeasy Blood Extraction Kit. The sequenced sample was PBMCs. The chain employs TRBV27 and TRBJ2-5; 7 middle bases align to TRBD1. The J call may be mistaken, given a closer DNA end match to TRBJ2-7. The TCR sequence derives from a woman in her forties in good health and CMV-seropositive. The CDR3 reads as follows: CASSLKTGSSYEQYF. The DNA is as follows: TGTGCCAGCAGTTTAAAGACAGGGAGCTCCTACGAGCAGTACTTC.